These 15 T cell receptor beta chains came from one sample sequenced in a study of blood T cells in healthy people across ages. Combining a sample-barcoded 5' primer with a J-beta primer mix, a second PCR ran for about 6 to 11 cycles. TCRdb ran MiXCR on the 5' RACE reads and lists one entry per CDR3 protein. This repertoire shows under 750,000 distinct CDR3 sequences, 40% to 55% found once; its top ten account for 20% to 25%. Sequenced material: blood. These receptors originate from an elderly man in good health.

This clonotype was counted a few times. This sequence joins TRBV28 and TRBJ2-7; TRBD2 aligns across 8 bases. The V gene's germline CDR1 is MDHEN and CDR2 SYDVKM. CDR3 length equals 14 residues. J was trimmed by 2 bases and V by 8 bases; bases with no gene match: 8. CDR3 loop: CASCSPGGPYEQYF. The CDR3 nucleotides are TGTGCCAGCTGCTCCCCGGGGGGGCCCTACGAGCAGTACTTC.

The chain uses TRBV7-2 and TRBJ2-7; D perhaps matches TRBD2 (5 bases). This CDR3 contains 14 residues. Germline lookup yields CDR1 SGHTA and CDR2 FQGNSA. Trimming removed 1 base at V and 5 bases at J, with 12 bases between. For the CDR3, the DNA is TGTGCCAGCAGCTTAGTTCCGGGGAGCCACGAGCAGTACTTC. Its translation: CASSLVPGSHEQYF.

There are a few counts of this clonotype. The chain links TRBV20-1 to TRBJ2-7; 7 nucleotides match TRBD1. The CDR3 runs 14 residues. The J segment lost 3 bases and the V segment lost 3 bases, leaving 8 bases of the junction unmatched. Germline V CDR1 and CDR2: DFQATT, SNEGSKA (reference sequence). The CDR3 coding sequence is TGCAGTGCTAGTCGACAGGGTGCGGTCTACGAGCAGTACTTC. It translates to CSASRQGAVYEQYF.

The chain is built from TRBV30 and TRBJ1-2, with TRBD1 as a possible D gene (6 bases). The CDR3 covers 14 residues. Germline CDR1 GTSNPN, CDR2 SVGIG (reference sequence). The ends were cut back, 2 bases at V and 4 bases at J, with 14 bases in the middle. The CDR3 region has the DNA TGTGCCTGGAGTTCTCAGGGGCTTGGCTATGGCTACACCTTC. Translating gives CAWSSQGLGYGYTF.

On this clonotype: A junction boundary mismatches the germline segment, possibly from a read error. V gene TRBV20-1 combines with J gene TRBJ2-5; no definite D call. The CDR3 is 15 residues long. CDR1 is DFQATT and CDR2 is SNEGSKA in the germline V gene (reference sequence). In nucleotides, the CDR3 is TGCAGTGCTAGAGATCTAAGGGTCCCCCAAGGGACCCAGTACTTC. Translated: CSARDLRVPQGTQYF.

This clonotype was counted many times. This sequence joins TRBV6-6 and TRBJ2-3; D remains unclear. CDR3 size: 15 residues. V gave up 2 bases and J gave up 1 base, with 10 bases separating them. CDR1 is MNHNY and CDR2 is SVGAGI in the germline V gene (reference sequence). CDR3 protein: CASSYRNSGTDTQYF. CDR3 sequence (DNA): TGTGCCAGCAGTTACAGGAACAGTGGCACAGATACGCAGTATTTT.

A word on this clonotype: At one of its ends the junction is not consistent with the germline gene, which may arise from a read error. This chain uses TRBV28 with TRBJ2-2; tentatively, D is TRBD2 (5 bases). The CDR3 is 15 amino acids. Germline-derived CDR1 and CDR2 are MDHEN and SYDVKM. The CDR3 DNA reads TGTGCTAGCAGTGCCCGGAGAGGGTACACCGGGGAGCTGTTTTTT. Translation: CASSARRGYTGELFF.

The CDR3 loop is CASSVGDRDEQYF. The CDR3 DNA is TGCGCCAGCAGCGTTGGGGATCGGGACGAGCAGTACTTC. The rearrangement uses TRBV5-1 and TRBJ2-7; no definite D call. Trimming stripped 4 bases from V and 5 bases from J, with 13 bases between. The CDR3 runs to 13 residues. Germline loops: CDR1 SGHRS, CDR2 YFSETQ.

This sequence joins TRBV18 and TRBJ2-7; D is possibly TRBD2 (6 bases). The CDR3 has 13 residues. Trimming left V 4 bases short and J 4 bases short, with 11 bases between. Germline V gene data show CDR1 as KGHSH and CDR2 as LQKENI. CDR3 region: CASSHGAGYEQYF. CDR3 bases: TGTGCCAGCTCACACGGAGCGGGTTACGAGCAGTACTTC.

This clonotype was picked up a small number of times. V usage is TRBV28 and J usage is TRBJ2-1; 10 bases agree with TRBD1. Germline V gene lookup returns CDR1 MDHEN and CDR2 SYDVKM. The CDR3 contains 16 residues. V shed 7 bases and J 9 bases; nucleotides not matched to a gene: 15. The CDR3 DNA is TGTGCCAGCACCTCTAATGGACAGGGGGGCCTCGGTGAGCAGTTCTTC. Protein: CASTSNGQGGLGEQFF.

This clonotype was seen more than once but under ten times. The V and J genes are TRBV5-1 and TRBJ2-3; D gene uncertain. Germline CDR1 and CDR2: SGHRS and YFSETQ. Trimming took 0 bases from V and 2 from J, leaving 10 bases between them. The CDR3 covers 15 residues. DNA for the CDR3: TGCGCCAGCAGCTTGGGCCCAGAGCCCACAGATACGCAGTATTTT. Residues: CASSLGPEPTDTQYF.

J is TRBJ1-6 and V is TRBV3-1, with TRBD1 as a possible D gene (5 bases). Trimming cost V 2 bases and J 7 bases, with 9 bases left between them. The CDR3 sequence is 14 residues long. Germline V CDR1 and CDR2: LGHDT, YNNKEL (reference sequence). The chain's CDR3 is CASSQQGSNSPLHF. The CDR3 DNA sequence: TGTGCCAGCAGCCAACAGGGTAGCAATTCACCCCTCCACTTT.

The chain recombines TRBV7-3 with TRBJ2-1, with D unresolved. The CDR3 totals 16 residues. V lost 5 bases, J lost 6 bases, and 20 bases lay in between. Looked up from germline, CDR1 is SGHTA and CDR2 is FQGTGA. For the CDR3, the DNA is TGTGCCAGCAGCAGACATACACGCCGCGATCTCAATGAGCAGTTCTTC. This sequence encodes CASSRHTRRDLNEQFF. The full variable domain, completed using reference TRBV7-3 and TRBJ2-1, is GAGVSQTPSNKVTEKGKYVELRCDPISGHTALYWYRQSLGQGPEFLIYFQGTGAADDSGLPNDRFFAVRPEGSVSTLKIQRTERGDSAVYLCASSRHTRRDLNEQFFGPGTRLTVL.

The chain employs TRBV7-2 and TRBJ1-6, with TRBD1 identical over 8 bases. The CDR3 loop spans 15 amino acids. V lost 3 bases, J lost 4 bases, and 2 bases stayed unmatched. Germline CDR1 and CDR2: SGHTA and FQGNSA. CDR3 sequence reads: CASSFGTGYNSPLHF. CDR3 coding DNA: TGTGCCAGCAGCTTCGGGACAGGTTATAATTCACCCCTCCACTTT.

In nucleotides, the CDR3 is TGTGCCAGCAGCCCTCCGTCGTCTGGGGCCAACGTCCTGACTTTC. The encoded protein is CASSPPSSGANVLTF. This chain joins TRBV7-2 and TRBJ2-6; unclear D gene. Germline V gene data show CDR1 as SGHTA and CDR2 as FQGNSA. CDR3 length: 15 residues. V lost 5 bases and J lost 1, with 9 bases in between.